Here is one T cell receptor beta chain with its context. The target antigen is unknown. Pooling was applied to second doses at about 4 or about 12 weeks. This sample was taken from a study of T cell responses to AZD1222 COVID-19 vaccine. Study conclusions and caveats: Seropositivity was recorded at baseline in only a handful of AZD1222 recipients. No repertoire was sampled before or during the peak T cell response, only after it. Most donors were white British and more were female, and clonal diversity was possibly underestimated.

Trimming at V came to 3 bases and at J to 8 bases, leaving 8 bases not matched to a gene. There are 15 residues in the CDR3. CDR1 is SGHDT, CDR2 YYEEEE, per germline. Method: immunoSEQ multiplex PCR; TCRdb's copy keeps in-frame clones and lacks some. Of approximately 52,000 clones in the sample, 80% to 90% are singletons; the top ten hold 2% to 3%. Sequenced material: peripheral blood, taken 28 days after the second AZD1222 dose. The TCR originated in an adult who received the AZD1222 COVID-19 vaccine. The chain combines TRBV5-6 with TRBJ2-1; 10 nucleotides line up with TRBD1. In DNA, the CDR3 is TGTGCCAGCAGCTCACGGGACAGGGGTTTCGATGAGCAGTTCTTC. Translated, it gives CASSSRDRGFDEQFF.